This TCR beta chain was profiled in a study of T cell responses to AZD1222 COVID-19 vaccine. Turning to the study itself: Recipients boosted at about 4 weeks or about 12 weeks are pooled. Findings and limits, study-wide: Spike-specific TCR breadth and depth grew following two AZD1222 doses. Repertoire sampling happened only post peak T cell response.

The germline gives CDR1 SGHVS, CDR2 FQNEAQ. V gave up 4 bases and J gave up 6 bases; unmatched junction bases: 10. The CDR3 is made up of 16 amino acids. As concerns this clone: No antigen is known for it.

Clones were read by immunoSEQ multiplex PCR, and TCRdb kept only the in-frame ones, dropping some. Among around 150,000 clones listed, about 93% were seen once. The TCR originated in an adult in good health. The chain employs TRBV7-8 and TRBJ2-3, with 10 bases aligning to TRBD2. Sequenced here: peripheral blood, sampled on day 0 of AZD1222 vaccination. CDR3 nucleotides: TGTGCCAGCAGCTCCGTGGTAGCGGGAGGCTTGGATACGCAGTATTTT. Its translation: CASSSVVAGGLDTQYF.